Each of the 29 T cell receptor beta chains below was sequenced from the same sample in a study of beta chain features in type 1 diabetes (dated by TCRdb to between 2018 and 2020). Results the study describes overall, beyond this receptor: In all four CD4+ subsets, TCRB CDR3 length was moderately but significantly shorter in type 1 diabetes patients.

Their recognized antigens are unknown. The library relied on the immunoSEQ multiplex PCR assay. All of the isolated RNA was reverse transcribed with the High Capacity cDNA Reverse Transcription Kit, so expressed TCRB transcripts were sequenced. What TCRdb holds here is the immuneACCESS table cut down to in-frame rearrangements. Part of the clones is not present; checked against another copy, under half of the missing clones reflect an unresolved V gene, and the others are unexplained. The sample profile shows over 200,000 clones; 11% of them were found once. Clones ranked in the top ten supply about 0.018% of the sample. Sequencing was carried out using naive CD4+ T cells from blood. The cell subset or site label on this specimen signifies: true naive CD4+ T cells. These receptor sequences come from a young man with type 1 diabetes.

The chain is built from TRBV4-2 and TRBJ2-1; D is undetermined. CDR3 length: 15 amino acids. Trimming pared 0 bases from V and 6 bases from J, leaving 12 bases between. Looked up from germline, CDR1 is LGHNA and CDR2 is YNFKEQ. The CDR3 DNA is TGTGCCAGCAGCCAAGATTCACGGTTTACCAATGAGCAGTTCTTC. This sequence encodes CASSQDSRFTNEQFF.

This clone was found a few times. The CDR3 is CASSYPGGRETQYF. DNA of the CDR3: TGTGCCAGCAGTTACCCGGGGGGGCGAGAGACCCAGTACTTC. This rearrangement joins TRBV6-6 to TRBJ2-5, with 8 bases identical to TRBD2. V lost 2 bases to trimming and J lost 4 bases; unmatched junction nucleotides: 3. CDR3 length: 14 residues. Looked up from germline, CDR1 is MNHNY and CDR2 is SVGAGI (reference sequence).

The chain uses TRBV5-4 and TRBJ2-5; 9 bases are shared with TRBD1. The CDR3 runs to 15 residues. The germline V gene has CDR1 SGHNT and CDR2 YYREEE (reference sequence). Germline trimming cut 6 bases from V and 4 bases from J; bases unmatched to any gene: 10. CDR3 region: CASNPPGQGGETQYF. CDR3 nucleotides: TGTGCCAGCAACCCACCGGGACAGGGAGGAGAGACCCAGTACTTC.

The table lists this clone with a few counts. The chain employs TRBV7-9 and TRBJ1-2, with D perhaps matching TRBD1 (6 bases). Germline V gene data show CDR1 as SEHNR and CDR2 as FQNEAQ (reference sequence). Trimming shortened V by 6 bases and J by 4 bases, and 12 bases separated the two germline ends. This CDR3 has 13 amino acids. The CDR3 bases are TGTGCCAGCAGGTTACAGGGCGTCTATGGCTACACCTTC. It yields the protein CASRLQGVYGYTF.

This clone has a handful of counts. In DNA, the CDR3 is TGTGCCAGCAGCGTAGCGACTAGCCTCTACAATGAGCAGTTCTTC. This translates into CASSVATSLYNEQFF. The chain links TRBV9 to TRBJ2-1; TRBD2 agrees at 7 bases. The junction had 3 bases not matched to a gene; V was cut back by 0 bases and J by 3 bases. This CDR3 contains 15 residues. Germline CDR1 reads SGDLS; CDR2 reads YYNGEE. Looking up the rest from reference TRBV9 and TRBJ2-1 gives the full variable domain: DSGVTQTPKHLITATGQRVTLRCSPRSGDLSVYWYQQSLDQGLQFLIQYYNGEERAKGNILERFSAQQFPDLHSELNLSSLELGDSALYFCASSVATSLYNEQFFGPGTRLTVL.

The chain couples TRBV7-9 to TRBJ2-5; 8 bases align to TRBD1. The trim removed 3 bases at V and 5 bases at J, leaving 14 bases unmatched. CDR1 is SEHNR and CDR2 is FQNEAQ in the germline V gene (reference sequence). The CDR3 has 17 amino acids. CDR3 residues: CASSFGQGSSDLETQYF. The CDR3 DNA follows: TGTGCCAGCAGCTTCGGACAGGGAAGCTCCGATTTGGAGACCCAGTACTTC.

This clone was seen a few times. This chain uses TRBV14 with TRBJ1-2; D gene unclear. The CDR3 contains 12 residues. The germline V gene encodes CDR1 SGHDN and CDR2 FVKESK. With 9 bases removed from V and 5 bases from J, the gap between germline ends came to 13 bases. The CDR3 coding sequence is TGTGCCAGTCACGTCGGAGGTTATGGCTACACCTTC. This gives the protein CASHVGGYGYTF.

This clone was observed a few times. The CDR3 here is CASSLGTLAGAYNEQFF. CDR3 nucleotides: TGCGCCAGCAGCTTGGGGACTCTAGCGGGGGCCTACAATGAGCAGTTCTTC. This chain links TRBV5-1 with TRBJ2-1, with 10 bases lining up with TRBD2. The trim removed 0 bases at V and 2 bases at J, leaving 5 bases unmatched. Looked up from germline, CDR1 is SGHRS and CDR2 is YFSETQ. This CDR3 spans 17 amino acids.

This clone was recorded a few times. The chain joins TRBV5-1 to TRBJ2-4, with 8 bases lining up with TRBD2. The junction had 11 bases not matched to a gene; V was cut back by 0 bases and J by 12 bases. The germline gives CDR1 SGHRS, CDR2 YFSETQ. This CDR3 is 15 amino acids long. This CDR3 reads CASSLESRGLESQYF. CDR3 sequence (DNA): TGCGCCAGCAGCTTGGAGAGTAGGGGACTAGAGAGTCAGTACTTC. The full variable domain, its missing parts supplied by reference TRBV5-1 and TRBJ2-4, is KAGVTQTPRYLIKTRGQQVTLSCSPISGHRSVSWYQQTPGQGLQFLFEYFSETQRNKGNFPGRFSGRQFSNSRSEMNVSTLELGDSALYLCASSLESRGLESQYFGAGTRLSVL.

This clone occurred a few times. The chain is built from TRBV11-2 and TRBJ1-2; 8 nucleotides align to TRBD1. J was trimmed by 7 bases and V by 5 bases; bases with no gene match: 15. This CDR3 has 16 amino acids. Looked up from germline, CDR1 is SGHAT and CDR2 is FQNNGV. In DNA form, the CDR3 reads TGTGCCAGCAGCCCTCCAGGACAGGGTAATGCCGTTGGCTACACCTTC. It codes for CASSPPGQGNAVGYTF.

Only a few counts were recorded for this clone. The V gene is TRBV6-6, the J gene TRBJ2-7; 7 bases are shared with TRBD1. Per the germline V gene, CDR1 is MNHNY and CDR2 is SVGAGI (reference sequence). V dropped 5 bases and J dropped 0; count of bases not matched to a gene: 7. The CDR3 extends over 15 amino acids. The CDR3, as DNA: TGTGCCAGCAGTACGGACAGGAGGAGCTCCTACGAGCAGTACTTC. Its translation: CASSTDRRSSYEQYF.

The chain is built from TRBV6-6 and TRBJ1-2; unclear D gene. This CDR3 contains 11 residues. Trimming pared 5 bases from V and 8 bases from J, leaving 9 bases between. CDR1 and CDR2 from the germline V gene are MNHNY and SVGAGI (reference sequence). CDR3 residues: CASSARVGYTF. Written as DNA, the CDR3 is TGTGCCAGCAGTGCCCGGGTGGGCTACACCTTC.

This clone occurred a few times. Other DNA sequences in this specimen translate into the identical CDR3. The chain has TRBV5-1 and TRBJ1-1; D unclear. The CDR3 is 13 amino acids. V lost 0 bases to trimming and J lost 2 bases, with 5 bases between them. Per the germline V gene, CDR1 is SGHRS and CDR2 is YFSETQ. CDR3 amino acids: CASSLVSNTEAFF. The CDR3 DNA reads as TGCGCCAGCAGCTTGGTGTCTAACACTGAAGCTTTCTTT. Based on the CDR3 plus reference TRBV5-1 and TRBJ1-1, the full variable domain is KAGVTQTPRYLIKTRGQQVTLSCSPISGHRSVSWYQQTPGQGLQFLFEYFSETQRNKGNFPGRFSGRQFSNSRSEMNVSTLELGDSALYLCASSLVSNTEAFFGQGTRLTVV.

The sample holds a few counts of this clone. The gene calls are TRBV5-4 and TRBJ1-2; tentative D call: TRBD1 (5 bases). In germline, CDR1 is SGHNT, CDR2 YYREEE (reference sequence). The CDR3 totals 13 residues. V was shortened by 3 bases and J by 7 bases, with 13 bases between the two germline ends. CDR3 in DNA: TGTGCCAGCAGCTCGCTCGGGGACTCTGGCTACACCTTC. Protein: CASSSLGDSGYTF.

The rearrangement uses TRBV28 and TRBJ2-5, with a tentative D call TRBD1 (6 bases). The V gene lost 2 bases and the J gene lost 5 bases, with 15 bases spanning the gap. The CDR3 is made up of 15 amino acids. In germline, CDR1 is MDHEN, CDR2 SYDVKM. CDR3 in amino acids: CASSLPGALDETQYF. The CDR3 region has the DNA TGTGCCAGCAGTTTACCAGGGGCCTTGGATGAGACCCAGTACTTC. Full variable domain (missing parts from reference TRBV28 and TRBJ2-5): DVKVTQSSRYLVKRTGEKVFLECVQDMDHENMFWYRQDPGLGLRLIYFSYDVKMKEKGDIPEGYSVSREKKERFSLILESASTNQTSMYLCASSLPGALDETQYFGPGTRLLVL.

V is TRBV6-5 and J is TRBJ1-3; no definite D call. CDR1 MNHEY and CDR2 SVGAGI come from the germline V gene. V was pared by 5 bases and J by 2 bases, with 4 bases between. This CDR3 is 12 amino acids long. The CDR3 coding sequence is TGTGCCAGCAGTACTCCTGGAAACACCATATATTTT. Encoded protein: CASSTPGNTIYF.

The chain carries TRBV25-1 and TRBJ2-3; possibly TRBD2 for D (7 bases). V was shortened by 7 bases and J by 1 base, with 18 bases between the two germline ends. CDR3 size: 16 residues. CDR1 MGHDK and CDR2 SYGVNS come from the germline V gene. The CDR3 spells CASTSLGGGGTDTQYF. The DNA for the CDR3 is TGTGCCAGCACCTCCTTGGGGGGGGGCGGCACAGATACGCAGTATTTT. Drawing the rest from reference TRBV25-1 and TRBJ2-3, the complete variable domain is EADIYQTPRYLVIGTGKKITLECSQTMGHDKMYWYQQDPGMELHLIHYSYGVNSTEKGDLSSESTVSRIRTEHFPLTLESARPSHTSQYLCASTSLGGGGTDTQYFGPGTRLTVL.

V and J are TRBV2 and TRBJ2-2; weak D call: TRBD1 (5 bases). Trimming removed 4 bases at V and 0 bases at J, with 9 bases between. Germline values: CDR1 SNHLY, CDR2 FYNNEI. The CDR3 is 15 amino acids. The CDR3 DNA reads TGTGCCAGCAGTGTGGGCAGGGCGAACACCGGGGAGCTGTTTTTT. Encoded protein: CASSVGRANTGELFF.

This clone was counted between two and nine times. V is TRBV27 and J is TRBJ2-7; 7 bases are a match to TRBD1. Germline V gives CDR1 MNHEY, CDR2 SMNVEV (reference sequence). After removal of 6 bases from V and 1 base from J, the junction contained 6 bases not matched to a gene. This CDR3 has 14 residues. CDR3 sequence reads: CASRRTGDSYEQYF. In DNA form, the CDR3 reads TGTGCCAGCAGACGGACAGGAGATTCCTACGAGCAGTACTTC.

This clone was detected only a few times. The V gene is TRBV19, the J gene TRBJ1-5, with 8 positions matching TRBD1. Per germline, CDR1 LNHDA and CDR2 SQIVND (reference sequence). This CDR3 spans 16 amino acids. V was pared by 5 bases and J by 3 bases, with 9 bases of the junction left unmatched. The chain's CDR3 is CASSLRPGGPNQPQHF. CDR3 DNA: TGTGCCAGTAGTCTTCGCCCAGGGGGCCCCAATCAGCCCCAGCATTTT.

This clone occurred a few times. The rearrangement joins TRBV5-1 to TRBJ2-3; D uncertain. The CDR3 is 14 amino acids. CDR1 and CDR2 from the germline V gene are SGHRS and YFSETQ. Trimming removed 6 bases from V and 2 bases from J, with 13 bases in between. CDR3 loop: CASTQAHSTDTQYF. Here the CDR3 DNA reads TGCGCCAGCACCCAGGCCCATTCCACAGATACGCAGTATTTT.

This clone turned up a few times. The chain has TRBV9 and TRBJ1-2; maybe TRBD1 (5 bases). The germline V gene encodes CDR1 SGDLS and CDR2 YYNGEE. Trimming stripped 0 bases from V and 6 bases from J, with 12 bases between. This CDR3 is built from 14 residues. This CDR3 reads CASSVEGGAHGYTF. In DNA, the CDR3 is TGTGCCAGCAGCGTAGAAGGAGGGGCACATGGCTACACCTTC.

V is TRBV27 and J is TRBJ2-7; D is possibly TRBD1 (5 bases). The germline gives CDR1 MNHEY, CDR2 SMNVEV (reference sequence). The V end lost 3 bases, the J end lost 2 bases, and 14 bases lay between the germline ends. The CDR3 is 15 amino acids. The DNA of the CDR3 is TGTGCCAGCAGTTTGGATGGCAGGGAACCCTACGAGCAGTACTTC. Its protein is CASSLDGREPYEQYF.

This clone turned up a few times. The J gene is TRBJ1-1, the V gene TRBV29-1, with TRBD1 as a possible D gene (6 bases). V was trimmed by 7 bases and J by 5 bases, leaving 17 bases between them. Germline V gene sequence: CDR1 SQVTM, CDR2 ANQGSEA. The CDR3 runs to 13 residues. CDR3 sequence reads: CSAKGDAQTEAFF. The DNA of the CDR3 is TGCAGCGCCAAGGGGGACGCCCAGACTGAAGCTTTCTTT.

This clone was detected a few times. The J gene is TRBJ1-2, the V gene TRBV7-9, with unresolved D. The CDR3 runs 13 residues. The germline V and J ends were trimmed by 1 base and 10 bases, with 13 bases remaining between them. Germline V gives CDR1 SEHNR, CDR2 FQNEAQ (reference sequence). Here the CDR3 reads CASSLVGETVYTF. The CDR3 DNA reads TGTGCCAGCAGCTTAGTTGGTGAAACAGTCTACACCTTC.

This clone showed up just a few times. This chain connects TRBV5-4 to TRBJ2-5, with D uncertain. Germline V gene sequence: CDR1 SGHNT, CDR2 YYREEE (reference sequence). The CDR3 is made up of 12 amino acids. V lost 1 base to trimming and J lost 2 bases, with 3 bases between them. CDR3 region: CASSLQQETQYF. The CDR3 DNA reads TGTGCCAGCAGCTTGCAACAAGAGACCCAGTACTTC.

With respect to this clone: Relative to the germline gene, one junction end is altered; a read error may explain this. The chain is built from TRBV7-9 and TRBJ2-7, with a possible D match to TRBD1 (5 bases). This CDR3 has 15 residues. Germline assignment: CDR1 SEHNR and CDR2 FQNEAQ (reference sequence). CDR3: CASSLRQTRSSEQYF. CDR3 nucleotides: TGTGCCAGCAGCTTAAGACAGACGAGATCCTCCGAGCAGTACTTC. Variable domain in full (rest from reference TRBV7-9 and TRBJ2-7): DTGVSQNPRHKITKRGQNVTFRCDPISEHNRLYWYRQTLGQGPEFLTYFQNEAQLEKSRLLSDRFSAERPKGSFSTLEIQRTEQGDSAMYLCASSLRQTRSSEQYFGPGTRLTVT.

There are a few counts of this clone. The chain combines TRBV14 with TRBJ1-2, with TRBD1 matching 8 bases. J gave up 6 bases and V 5 bases, and 14 bases lay outside the gene matches. Germline V gene data show CDR1 as SGHDN and CDR2 as FVKESK. This CDR3 contains 16 residues. The DNA for the CDR3 is TGTGCCAGCAGCAAATACCAGACAGGGGAATCCAATGGCTACACCTTC. Translating gives CASSKYQTGESNGYTF.

CDR3 protein: CASSQNRGNEQFF. The CDR3 nucleotides read TGTGCCAGCAGCCAAAACAGGGGGAATGAGCAGTTCTTC. J is TRBJ2-1 and V is TRBV4-2, with 8 nucleotides matching TRBD1. This CDR3 region has 13 residues. Germline loops: CDR1 LGHNA, CDR2 YNFKEQ. J gave up 7 bases and V 2 bases, and 1 base lay outside the gene matches.